This is a list of T cell receptor beta chains from one sample in a study of blood T cell repertoires in COVID-19. Clones were sequenced by immunoSEQ multiplex PCR, and TCRdb holds only the in-frame ones, with some missing. Of 75,000 to 95,000 clones listed, 88% are singletons. The source material was peripheral blood. Source of these receptors: a human donor in a cohort sampled during active COVID-19. The CDR3 runs from the conserved cysteine through the conserved F or W. The D gene is left open where the match is weak. Size is stated for part of the rows, as once, few or many counts, or as a class when the clone is expanded.

cdr3_length: 15; v_call: TRBV25-1; d_call: TRBD2; clone_size: -; j_call: TRBJ2-3; cdr3_nt: TGTGCCAGCAGTGACCGGGTAGCGGGAGCCAATACGCAGTATTTT; cdr3_aa: CASSDRVAGANTQYF
cdr3_length: 15; v_call: TRBV14; d_call: TRBD1; clone_size: -; j_call: TRBJ2-2; cdr3_nt: TGTGCCAGCAGCCGTGGACAGGGCCGCACCGGGGAGCTGTTTTTT; cdr3_aa: CASSRGQGRTGELFF
cdr3_length: 14; v_call: TRBV19; d_call: -; clone_size: -; j_call: TRBJ1-5; cdr3_nt: TGTGCCAGTAGTATTGGAGGAACCGGTCAGCCCCAGCATTTT; cdr3_aa: CASSIGGTGQPQHF
cdr3_length: 14; v_call: TRBV18; d_call: -; clone_size: -; j_call: TRBJ2-3; cdr3_nt: TGTGCCAGCTCCCCCCCTGCGGGCACAGATACGCAGTATTTT; cdr3_aa: CASSPPAGTDTQYF
cdr3_length: 13; v_call: TRBV5-1; d_call: -; clone_size: -; j_call: TRBJ2-7; cdr3_nt: TGCGCCAGCAGCCGGGACTCCCTCTACGAGCAGTACTTC; cdr3_aa: CASSRDSLYEQYF
cdr3_length: 16; v_call: TRBV6-5; d_call: -; clone_size: -; j_call: TRBJ2-3; cdr3_nt: TGTGCCAGCAGTTACTCGCCGCAGATTAGCACAGATACGCAGTATTTT; cdr3_aa: CASSYSPQISTDTQYF
cdr3_length: 14; v_call: TRBV5-1; d_call: -; clone_size: once; j_call: TRBJ2-3; cdr3_nt: TGCGCCAGCAGCTTGGTCGCAGGCACAGATACGCAGTATTTT; cdr3_aa: CASSLVAGTDTQYF
cdr3_length: 15; v_call: TRBV4-3; d_call: -; clone_size: once; j_call: TRBJ1-2; cdr3_nt: TGCGCCAGCAGCCAAGATTTCATCGGGGGTCGTGGCTACACCTTC; cdr3_aa: CASSQDFIGGRGYTF
cdr3_length: 16; v_call: TRBV7-8; d_call: -; clone_size: once; j_call: TRBJ2-2; cdr3_nt: TGTGCCAGCAGCTTAAGAGACTGGATCAACACCGGGGAGCTGTTTTTT; cdr3_aa: CASSLRDWINTGELFF
cdr3_length: 15; v_call: TRBV5-1; d_call: TRBD1; clone_size: -; j_call: TRBJ2-7; cdr3_nt: TGCGCCAGCAGCTTGAAAGGACAGGGGGTGGGAGAGCAGTACTTC; cdr3_aa: CASSLKGQGVGEQYF
cdr3_length: 15; v_call: TRBV6-1; d_call: -; clone_size: -; j_call: TRBJ2-3; cdr3_nt: TGTGCCAGCAGTGACCAATATGGGCGCACAGATACGCAGTATTTT; cdr3_aa: CASSDQYGRTDTQYF
cdr3_length: 12; v_call: TRBV12-3/TRBV12-4; d_call: -; clone_size: few; j_call: TRBJ2-3; cdr3_nt: TGTGCCAGCAGTCCGGGGACAGATACGCAGTATTTT; cdr3_aa: CASSPGTDTQYF
cdr3_length: 14; v_call: TRBV6-2/TRBV6-3; d_call: -; clone_size: -; j_call: TRBJ1-6; cdr3_nt: TGTGCCAGCAGCAGGCGGTCCTATAATTCACCCCTCCACTTT; cdr3_aa: CASSRRSYNSPLHF
cdr3_length: 12; v_call: TRBV15; d_call: -; clone_size: -; j_call: TRBJ2-1; cdr3_nt: TGTGCCACCAGCAGGGGGCAGAGTGAGCAGTTCTTC; cdr3_aa: CATSRGQSEQFF
cdr3_length: 12; v_call: TRBV5-6; d_call: -; clone_size: -; j_call: TRBJ1-2; cdr3_nt: TGTGCCAGCAGCGATAGTCCTTTTCCCATAAGTTTC; cdr3_aa: CASSDSPFPISF
cdr3_length: 16; v_call: TRBV7-2; d_call: TRBD2; clone_size: -; j_call: TRBJ2-1; cdr3_nt: TGTGCCAGCAGCTTAGTCTCGCGGGGGGCTTACAATGAGCAGTTCTTC; cdr3_aa: CASSLVSRGAYNEQFF
cdr3_length: 15; v_call: TRBV27; d_call: TRBD1; clone_size: -; j_call: TRBJ1-1; cdr3_nt: TGTGCCAGCAATCCCCGGGACAGGGGAGCGGCTGAAGCTTTCTTT; cdr3_aa: CASNPRDRGAAEAFF
cdr3_length: 14; v_call: TRBV28; d_call: -; clone_size: -; j_call: TRBJ1-1; cdr3_nt: TGTGCCAGCAGACGTAGTACAGGGTACACTGAAGCTTTCTTT; cdr3_aa: CASRRSTGYTEAFF
cdr3_length: 16; v_call: TRBV9; d_call: TRBD2; clone_size: once; j_call: TRBJ2-2; cdr3_nt: TGTGCCAGCAGCCCCTTTAGCGGGACGAACACCGGGGAGCTGTTTTTT; cdr3_aa: CASSPFSGTNTGELFF
cdr3_length: 12; v_call: TRBV5-1; d_call: -; clone_size: -; j_call: TRBJ2-2; cdr3_nt: TGCGCCAGCAGCACGGACACCGGGGAGCTGTTTTTT; cdr3_aa: CASSTDTGELFF
cdr3_length: 14; v_call: TRBV24-1; d_call: -; clone_size: -; j_call: TRBJ2-7; cdr3_nt: TGTGCCACCACCCTGGCGGGCAGGGGCTACGAGCAGTACTTC; cdr3_aa: CATTLAGRGYEQYF
cdr3_length: 14; v_call: TRBV2; d_call: -; clone_size: -; j_call: TRBJ2-7; cdr3_nt: TGTGCCAGCAGTGGGGCCCGTCGGGGGAACGAGCAGTACTTC; cdr3_aa: CASSGARRGNEQYF
cdr3_length: 13; v_call: TRBV6-5; d_call: TRBD1; clone_size: -; j_call: TRBJ1-2; cdr3_nt: TGTGCCAGCAGCAGGGACAGGGCGTATGGCTACACCTTC; cdr3_aa: CASSRDRAYGYTF
cdr3_length: 17; v_call: TRBV9; d_call: -; clone_size: -; j_call: TRBJ2-6; cdr3_nt: TGTGCCAGCAGCGCCCAGGGTAGGGCGCTTGGGGCCAACGTCCTGACTTTC; cdr3_aa: CASSAQGRALGANVLTF
cdr3_length: 15; v_call: TRBV5-4; d_call: TRBD2; clone_size: -; j_call: TRBJ2-3; cdr3_nt: TGTGCCAGCAGCCCCGGGGGGGGGCAAACACTTTGGCAGTATTTT; cdr3_aa: CASSPGGGQTLWQYF
cdr3_length: 15; v_call: TRBV30; d_call: TRBD1; clone_size: -; j_call: TRBJ1-5; cdr3_nt: TGTGCCTGGAGCGTAGAGACAGGGGGCAATCAGCCCCAGCATTTT; cdr3_aa: CAWSVETGGNQPQHF
cdr3_length: 18; v_call: TRBV7-2; d_call: TRBD2; clone_size: -; j_call: TRBJ2-7; cdr3_nt: TGTGCCAGCAGCTTAGGGTTTAGCGGGAGATGGAGCTCCTACGAGCAGTACTTC; cdr3_aa: CASSLGFSGRWSSYEQYF
cdr3_length: 15; v_call: TRBV6-5; d_call: -; clone_size: -; j_call: TRBJ1-2; cdr3_nt: TGTGCCAGCAGTTACTCTCGGGGTGGTGGCTATGGCTACACCTTC; cdr3_aa: CASSYSRGGGYGYTF
cdr3_length: 13; v_call: TRBV10-3; d_call: TRBD2; clone_size: -; j_call: TRBJ2-1; cdr3_nt: TGTGCCATCACCGACCTAGGACTAGCAAATCAGTTCTTC; cdr3_aa: CAITDLGLANQFF
cdr3_length: 13; v_call: TRBV3-1/TRBV3-2; d_call: -; clone_size: medium-sized; j_call: TRBJ2-3; cdr3_nt: TGTGCCAGCAGCCAACGGGGATCAGATACGCAGTATTTT; cdr3_aa: CASSQRGSDTQYF
cdr3_length: 15; v_call: TRBV4-3; d_call: TRBD1; clone_size: -; j_call: TRBJ2-7; cdr3_nt: TGCGCCAGCAGCCAAGGGCTGCAGGGGGCCTACGAGCAGTACTTC; cdr3_aa: CASSQGLQGAYEQYF
cdr3_length: 16; v_call: TRBV9; d_call: -; clone_size: -; j_call: TRBJ1-4; cdr3_nt: TGTGCCAGCAGCGTGGGCCCCCCACAGATTAATGAAAAACTGTTTTTT; cdr3_aa: CASSVGPPQINEKLFF
cdr3_length: 15; v_call: TRBV18; d_call: -; clone_size: -; j_call: TRBJ2-7; cdr3_nt: TGTGCCAGCTCACCAAACGGGCAGGGAGGCGACGAGCAGTACTTC; cdr3_aa: CASSPNGQGGDEQYF
cdr3_length: 14; v_call: TRBV7-9; d_call: TRBD1; clone_size: -; j_call: TRBJ2-5; cdr3_nt: TGTGCCAGCAGCTCGGGACAGGGCCAAGAGACCCAGTACTTC; cdr3_aa: CASSSGQGQETQYF
cdr3_length: 14; v_call: TRBV6-5; d_call: -; clone_size: -; j_call: TRBJ2-1; cdr3_nt: TGTGCCAGCAGCCCAGGGACAAGGTACAATGAGCAGTTCTTC; cdr3_aa: CASSPGTRYNEQFF
cdr3_length: 15; v_call: TRBV28; d_call: TRBD1; clone_size: -; j_call: TRBJ1-6; cdr3_nt: TGTGCCAGCAAAAGGACAGGGGGCATAGAGTCACCCCTCCACTTT; cdr3_aa: CASKRTGGIESPLHF
cdr3_length: 17; v_call: TRBV5-1; d_call: TRBD1; clone_size: -; j_call: TRBJ2-3; cdr3_nt: TGCGCCAGCAGCTTGGTATCAGGGACAGATAGCACAGATACGCAGTATTTT; cdr3_aa: CASSLVSGTDSTDTQYF
cdr3_length: 16; v_call: TRBV5-8; d_call: -; clone_size: -; j_call: TRBJ2-1; cdr3_nt: TGTGCCAGCAGCTTGGGGGCGGGACCTTCCTACAATGAGCAGTTCTTC; cdr3_aa: CASSLGAGPSYNEQFF
cdr3_length: 16; v_call: TRBV5-4; d_call: TRBD1; clone_size: -; j_call: TRBJ2-3; cdr3_nt: TGTGCCAGCAGCCGAGGGACAGGGGGCGGCACAGATACGCAGTATTTT; cdr3_aa: CASSRGTGGGTDTQYF
cdr3_length: 17; v_call: TRBV13; d_call: -; clone_size: -; j_call: TRBJ2-7; cdr3_nt: TGTGCCAGCAGCTCGACGCACATCACAGGGATCTCCTACGAGCAGTACTTC; cdr3_aa: CASSSTHITGISYEQYF
cdr3_length: 15; v_call: TRBV7-3; d_call: TRBD2; clone_size: few; j_call: TRBJ2-5; cdr3_nt: TGTGCCAGCAGCTTATCGGGACTAGCGGAAGAGACCCAGTACTTC; cdr3_aa: CASSLSGLAEETQYF
cdr3_length: 14; v_call: TRBV7-2; d_call: -; clone_size: -; j_call: TRBJ2-2; cdr3_nt: TGTGCCAGCAGCTTAGCCCAGAACACCGGGGAGCTGTTTTTT; cdr3_aa: CASSLAQNTGELFF
cdr3_length: 15; v_call: TRBV28; d_call: -; clone_size: -; j_call: TRBJ2-2; cdr3_nt: TGTGCCAGCAGTGATGACCCCCCAGGGACCGGGGAGCTGTTTTTT; cdr3_aa: CASSDDPPGTGELFF
cdr3_length: 16; v_call: TRBV5-4; d_call: -; clone_size: -; j_call: TRBJ2-5; cdr3_nt: TGTGCCAGCAGCCCTGCCGCGGGGGCCCTTGGGGAGACCCAGTACTTC; cdr3_aa: CASSPAAGALGETQYF
cdr3_length: 14; v_call: TRBV18; d_call: TRBD1; clone_size: few; j_call: TRBJ1-5; cdr3_nt: TGTGCCAGCTCACCATCGGACAGGGCTCAGCCCCAGCATTTT; cdr3_aa: CASSPSDRAQPQHF
cdr3_length: 19; v_call: TRBV9; d_call: TRBD2; clone_size: -; j_call: TRBJ2-7; cdr3_nt: TGTGCCAGCAGCGTTCCGGGACTAGCGGGAGAAGGTAGGTCCTACGAGCAGTACTTC; cdr3_aa: CASSVPGLAGEGRSYEQYF
cdr3_length: 17; v_call: TRBV28; d_call: TRBD2; clone_size: -; j_call: TRBJ2-7; cdr3_nt: TGTGCCAGCAGTCCACAGGGACTAGCCGACAAGCTCTACGAGCAGTACTTC; cdr3_aa: CASSPQGLADKLYEQYF
cdr3_length: 16; v_call: TRBV28; d_call: -; clone_size: -; j_call: TRBJ1-1; cdr3_nt: TGTGCCAGCAGTTTCAATAGACGAGGGTCGAACACTGAAGCTTTCTTT; cdr3_aa: CASSFNRRGSNTEAFF
cdr3_length: 17; v_call: TRBV5-1; d_call: TRBD2; clone_size: -; j_call: TRBJ2-3; cdr3_nt: TGCGCCAGCAGCTACTCGTTAGCGGGGGGGCAGGGAGATACGCAGTATTTT; cdr3_aa: CASSYSLAGGQGDTQYF
cdr3_length: 16; v_call: TRBV5-1; d_call: TRBD1; clone_size: -; j_call: TRBJ2-2; cdr3_nt: TGCGCCAGCAGCGCCCTGACAGGGCTTAACACCGGGGAGCTGTTTTTT; cdr3_aa: CASSALTGLNTGELFF
cdr3_length: 14; v_call: TRBV2; d_call: TRBD1; clone_size: -; j_call: TRBJ2-7; cdr3_nt: TGTGCCAGCAAGTTAGGGACAGCAAACCAGGGGCAGTACTTC; cdr3_aa: CASKLGTANQGQYF
cdr3_length: 15; v_call: TRBV6-6; d_call: TRBD2; clone_size: -; j_call: TRBJ2-7; cdr3_nt: TGTGCCAGCAGGCTAGGGACGGGGGGGCGGAACGAGCAGTACTTC; cdr3_aa: CASRLGTGGRNEQYF
cdr3_length: 16; v_call: TRBV5-4; d_call: -; clone_size: -; j_call: TRBJ2-1; cdr3_nt: TGTGCCAGCAGCAAGGGACTCCCCCGCTCCTACAATGAGCAGTTCTTC; cdr3_aa: CASSKGLPRSYNEQFF
cdr3_length: 17; v_call: TRBV19; d_call: TRBD2; clone_size: -; j_call: TRBJ2-2; cdr3_nt: TGTGCCAGTTTGAAGACTAGCGGGATCTGGGGTACCGGGGAGCTGTTTTTT; cdr3_aa: CASLKTSGIWGTGELFF